Listed below are T cell receptor beta chains from one sample, sequenced in a study of blood T cell repertoires in COVID-19. Repertoires were generated with immunoSEQ multiplex PCR, while TCRdb's copy carries only in-frame clones and drops some. Found here are a few hundred thousand clones, 75% to 85% of them singletons; the top ten hold about 7%. The sample was peripheral blood. Source of these receptors: a human donor in a cohort sampled during active COVID-19. Each CDR3 is given with its conserved first and last residue. The order of the fields is CDR3 protein, CDR3 DNA, D gene, V gene, J gene, clone size. The D gene is left open where the match is weak. Where a row states a size, it is once, few, many or the class of an expanded clone; other rows omit it.

CASSLATGKAFF,TGTGCCAGCAGTTTAGCAACAGGGAAAGCTTTCTTT,.,TRBV12-3/TRBV12-4,TRBJ1-1,few
CASSQESLSGDPYNEQFF,TGTGCCAGCAGCCAAGAGAGTCTTAGCGGGGACCCTTACAATGAGCAGTTCTTC,TRBD2,TRBV4-2,TRBJ2-1,.
CASSSDGNSPLHF,TGTGCCAGCAGCTCTGACGGGAATTCACCCCTCCACTTT,.,TRBV5-5,TRBJ1-6,once
CASTRGGVYEQYF,TGTGCCAGCACAAGGGGGGGGGTCTACGAGCAGTACTTC,.,TRBV6-5,TRBJ2-7,.
CSVLKGHLTGEQYF,TGCAGCGTTCTAAAAGGACACCTCACAGGAGAGCAGTACTTC,.,TRBV29-1,TRBJ2-7,.
CASSKLAGPYEQYF,TGTGCCAGCAGCAAACTAGCGGGGCCCTACGAGCAGTACTTC,TRBD2,TRBV7-2,TRBJ2-7,.
CASSQDSGGGRTDTQYF,TGTGCCAGCAGCCAAGATAGCGGGGGGGGGCGCACAGATACGCAGTATTTT,TRBD2,TRBV4-2,TRBJ2-3,.
CASSSGLAGGSVGLYF,TGTGCCAGCAGCTCGGGACTAGCGGGGGGCTCCGTAGGTCTGTATTTT,TRBD2,TRBV5-4,TRBJ2-3,.
CASSRGGWTATYEQYF,TGTGCCAGCAGCCGAGGGGGCTGGACAGCAACCTACGAGCAGTACTTC,TRBD1,TRBV14,TRBJ2-7,.
CASSPSQGGTEAFF,TGTGCCAGCAGCCCTTCTCAGGGCGGCACTGAAGCTTTCTTT,.,TRBV3-1/TRBV3-2,TRBJ1-1,.
CASSGRGGSGYTF,TGTGCCAGCAGCGGACGGGGTGGGTCTGGCTACACCTTC,.,TRBV14,TRBJ1-2,.
CASSLSRETGELFF,TGTGCCAGCAGTTTATCCCGGGAGACCGGGGAGCTGTTTTTT,.,TRBV27,TRBJ2-2,.
CASTRDSATNEKLFF,TGTGCCAGCACCAGGGACAGCGCAACTAATGAAAAACTGTTTTTT,TRBD1,TRBV2,TRBJ1-4,.
CASTRGGLTDTQYF,TGTGCCAGTACTCGGGGGGGGCTCACAGATACGCAGTATTTT,TRBD2,TRBV2,TRBJ2-3,.
CASSESQRGPYGQYF,TGCGCCAGCAGTGAGTCCCAGCGGGGACCTTACGGGCAGTACTTC,TRBD2,TRBV10-2,TRBJ2-7,.
CASSGGLAGVSYNEQFF,TGTGCCAGCAGCGGCGGGCTAGCGGGGGTCTCCTACAATGAGCAGTTCTTC,TRBD2,TRBV5-6,TRBJ2-1,few
CASSSKGLGYGYTF,TGTGCCAGCAGTTCAAAGGGGTTAGGCTATGGCTACACCTTC,.,TRBV6-5,TRBJ1-2,.
CASGRGANSGYTF,TGTGCCAGCGGCAGGGGTGCAAACAGTGGCTACACCTTC,.,TRBV2,TRBJ1-2,many
CASSVRGNTEAFF,TGTGCCAGCAGTGTACGGGGGAACACTGAAGCTTTCTTT,.,TRBV2,TRBJ1-1,.
CASSLVGEGQPQHF,TGTGCCAGCAGCTTAGTGGGGGAGGGTCAGCCCCAGCATTTT,.,TRBV11-2,TRBJ1-5,.
CASSARPGGSTDTQYF,TGCGCCAGCAGCGCTAGACCCGGGGGTAGCACAGATACGCAGTATTTT,.,TRBV5-1,TRBJ2-3,once
CSGIDRGLGYTF,TGCAGCGGGATTGACAGGGGCCTTGGCTACACCTTC,TRBD1,TRBV29-1,TRBJ1-2,.
CASSLRTSGGAGSEQFF,TGTGCCAGCTCACTACGGACTAGCGGGGGGGCCGGCAGTGAGCAGTTCTTC,TRBD2,TRBV18,TRBJ2-1,.
CATSRGDREGYGYTF,TGTGCCACCAGCAGGGGGGACAGGGAAGGCTATGGCTACACCTTC,TRBD1,TRBV15,TRBJ1-2,.
CASSGGGQGNRLTEAFF,TGTGCCAGCAGCGGCGGGGGACAGGGGAATCGTCTCACTGAAGCTTTCTTT,TRBD1,TRBV7-9,TRBJ1-1,once
CSVGNGKNTEAFF,TGCAGCGTTGGAAACGGGAAGAACACTGAAGCTTTCTTT,.,TRBV29-1,TRBJ1-1,.
CASSGREKGYTF,TGTGCCAGCAGCGGACGGGAAAAAGGCTACACCTTC,.,TRBV9,TRBJ1-2,.
CASSQDQLTDNYGYTF,TGTGCCAGCAGCCAAGACCAGTTGACAGATAACTATGGCTACACCTTC,.,TRBV14,TRBJ1-2,.
CASRPTGDENTEAFF,TGTGCCAGCAGACCGACAGGGGACGAAAACACTGAAGCTTTCTTT,TRBD1,TRBV6-5,TRBJ1-1,.
CASNERRKEAFF,TGTGCCAGCAACGAACGCAGGAAGGAAGCTTTCTTT,.,TRBV6-5,TRBJ1-1,.
CASSLTGLPGNTIYF,TGCGCCAGCAGCTTGACAGGGTTACCTGGAAACACCATATATTTT,.,TRBV5-1,TRBJ1-3,.
CASSLGRGRPYEQYF,TGCGCCAGCAGCTTAGGCAGGGGGCGTCCCTACGAGCAGTACTTC,TRBD1,TRBV5-1,TRBJ2-7,.
CASSAGAIHYEQYF,TGTGCCAGCAGCGCAGGGGCTATCCACTACGAGCAGTACTTC,.,TRBV7-9,TRBJ2-7,.
CASSPPDSLSGANVLTF,TGTGCCAGCTCACCACCCGACAGCCTCTCTGGGGCCAACGTCCTGACTTTC,.,TRBV18,TRBJ2-6,.
CSTAFDSPTEAFF,TGCAGCACCGCCTTTGACAGTCCCACTGAAGCTTTCTTT,.,TRBV29-1,TRBJ1-1,once
CASGVPGSASGNTIYF,TGTGCCAGTGGGGTACCGGGATCTGCCTCTGGAAACACCATATATTTT,.,TRBV19,TRBJ1-3,.
CASSQADSLEAFF,TGTGCCAGCAGCCAAGCGGATAGCCTTGAAGCTTTCTTT,.,TRBV3-1/TRBV3-2,TRBJ1-1,.
CASSRGRGYLFSGANVLTF,TGCGCCAGCAGTCGGGGCAGGGGCTACTTATTCTCTGGGGCCAACGTCCTGACTTTC,.,TRBV5-1,TRBJ2-6,.
CASSMWTSGGTYEQYF,TGTGCCAGTAGTATGTGGACTAGCGGGGGGACCTACGAGCAGTACTTC,TRBD2,TRBV19,TRBJ2-7,.
CSVKGQENNEQFF,TGCAGCGTTAAAGGACAGGAAAACAATGAGCAGTTCTTC,TRBD1,TRBV29-1,TRBJ2-1,.
CASSQAGGETQYF,TGTGCCAGCAGCCAAGCCGGAGGGGAGACCCAGTACTTC,.,TRBV3-1/TRBV3-2,TRBJ2-5,.
CASSYGTGNGYTF,TGTGCCAGCAGCTACGGGACAGGGAATGGCTACACCTTC,TRBD1,TRBV12-3/TRBV12-4,TRBJ1-2,.
CASNHGQGAAGELFF,TGCGCCAGCAACCATGGACAGGGGGCTGCCGGGGAGCTGTTTTTT,TRBD1,TRBV10-2,TRBJ2-2,.
CAWRSGPGANVLTF,TGTGCCTGGAGGAGTGGTCCTGGGGCCAACGTCCTGACTTTC,.,TRBV30,TRBJ2-6,.
CASSIRDRGRLDGYTF,TGTGCCAGCAGCATCCGGGACAGGGGACGGCTTGATGGCTACACCTTC,TRBD1,TRBV7-9,TRBJ1-2,once
CASSPGLRQPQHF,TGCGCCAGCAGCCCAGGGTTGAGGCAGCCCCAGCATTTT,.,TRBV5-1,TRBJ1-5,.
CASGWGGRAPQHF,TGTGCTAGTGGATGGGGGGGGCGGGCGCCCCAGCATTTT,.,TRBV12-5,TRBJ1-5,.
CASSMKGRSDEQYF,TGTGCCAGTAGTATGAAAGGGAGGTCCGACGAGCAGTACTTC,.,TRBV19,TRBJ2-7,few
CASSLGQDREQYF,TGTGCCAGCAGCTTGGGACAGGATCGCGAGCAGTACTTC,.,TRBV5-6,TRBJ2-7,few
CASSHITTVGDTEAFF,TGTGCCAGCAGCCACATAACAACGGTAGGGGACACTGAAGCTTTCTTT,.,TRBV5-6,TRBJ1-1,.
CASSGRGNQPQHF,TGTGCCAGCAGTGGGAGGGGTAATCAGCCCCAGCATTTT,.,TRBV27,TRBJ1-5,.
CASSLGPSGGYTF,TGTGCCAGCAGCTTAGGCCCGTCGGGTGGCTACACCTTC,.,TRBV7-3,TRBJ1-2,.
CASSRDRDFDIQYF,TGCGCCAGCAGCCGGGACAGGGATTTCGACATTCAGTACTTC,TRBD1,TRBV5-1,TRBJ2-4,.
CASRTDREYGYTF,TGTGCCAGCAGGACGGACAGGGAATATGGCTACACCTTC,.,TRBV21-1,TRBJ1-2,.
CASRIASGGPGTYEQYF,TGTGCCAGCAGAATCGCTAGCGGGGGTCCAGGGACCTACGAGCAGTACTTC,TRBD2,TRBV5-4,TRBJ2-7,.